This TCR beta chain is drawn from a study of blood T cell repertoires in COVID-19. Across the study: Some COVID-19 samples were acute and others convalescent; all came from the United States, Italy and Spain. T cells, B-cell-depleted T cells, or PBMCs provided the cDNA or gDNA that served as material.

The germline CDR1 and CDR2 sequences are LNHDA and SQIVND (reference sequence). With V trimmed by 5 bases and J by 7 bases, 9 bases remained unmatched. CDR3 length: 15 residues. Original processing methods: Nucleated cell number was recorded as an estimate derived from reference gene primer amplification. Profiling relied on immunoSEQ multiplex PCR, and the TCRdb table lists in-frame clones only, not all of them. V, J and clone size reflect that table, while D and trimming were determined from the DNA. The sample includes some 240,000 clones, 75% to 90% of them seen just once. The Seattle patients joined while their infection was active and were tracked longitudinally afterward.

Source material: peripheral blood. The sequence was collected from a woman aged 70-85 years with COVID-19, enrolled during active disease. The chain recombines TRBV19 with TRBJ2-2; 8 bases fit TRBD1. The DNA for the CDR3 is TGTGCCAGTAGTCAGTGGCAGGGGGCAGGCGGGGAGCTGTTTTTT. Translating it yields CASSQWQGAGGELFF.